This record covers a single T cell receptor (beta chain). The data are from a study of PD-L1 blockade in urothelial cancer. Study in general: At 6 weeks and at 3 weeks (second dose) after treatment start, blood was analyzed.

Synthetic TCR analog templates were spiked into each PCR. Using immunoSEQ multiplex PCR, the repertoire was profiled, and TCRdb retains in-frame clones only, with some absent. This table holds about 80,000 clones, around 90% found once. Germline lookup yields CDR1 MRHNA and CDR2 SNTAGT. J was trimmed by 4 bases and V by 0 bases; bases with no gene match: 7. The CDR3 has 16 residues. This specimen was PBMCs, taken around atezolizumab (anti-PD-L1) treatment. The gene calls are TRBV6-4 and TRBJ2-3, with 7 bases matching TRBD1. This sequence was found in a woman in her sixties or seventies with urothelial cancer. As DNA, the CDR3 is TGTGCCAGCAGTGACTCGAGAGGGGGCGGCGCAGATACGCAGTATTTT. Protein: CASSDSRGGGADTQYF.